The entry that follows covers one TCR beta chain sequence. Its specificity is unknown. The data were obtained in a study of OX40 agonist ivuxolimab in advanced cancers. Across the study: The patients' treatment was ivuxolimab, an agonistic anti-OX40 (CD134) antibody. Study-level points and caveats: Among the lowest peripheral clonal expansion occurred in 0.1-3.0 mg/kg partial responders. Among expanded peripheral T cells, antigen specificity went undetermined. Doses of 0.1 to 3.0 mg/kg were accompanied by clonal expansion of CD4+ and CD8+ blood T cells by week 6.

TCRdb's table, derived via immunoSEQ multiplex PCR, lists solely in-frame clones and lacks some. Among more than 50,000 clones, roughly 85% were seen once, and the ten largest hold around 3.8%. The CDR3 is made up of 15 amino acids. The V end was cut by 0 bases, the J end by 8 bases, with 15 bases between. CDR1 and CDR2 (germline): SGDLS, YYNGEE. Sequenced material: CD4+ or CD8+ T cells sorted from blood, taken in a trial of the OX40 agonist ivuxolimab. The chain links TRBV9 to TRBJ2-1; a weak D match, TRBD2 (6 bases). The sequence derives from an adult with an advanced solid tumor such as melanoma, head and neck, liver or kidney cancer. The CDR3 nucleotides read TGTGCCAGCAGCGTAGATGCGGGACTTTGGGATGAGCAGTTCTTC. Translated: CASSVDAGLWDEQFF.